This T cell receptor (beta chain) was found in a study of cytomegalovirus exposure and HLA in healthy donors. Overall study: Earlier work reported about 110 million unique TCR beta sequences from about 180 million T cells.

V lost 2 bases, J lost 1 base, and 8 bases lay in between. This CDR3 region has 14 residues. Germline V CDR1 and CDR2: ENHRY, SYGVKD. The primer mix had 60 Vbeta and 13 Jbeta primers. Some clones are missing from TCRdb's copy, which holds only in-frame ones; the method was immunoSEQ multiplex PCR. Reported are 60,000 to 70,000 clones; the ten largest clones contain around 5.3%. Sequences were obtained from PBMCs. This TCR derives from a man between 25 and 39 years old in good health and CMV-seropositive. The chain has TRBV10-3 and TRBJ2-5; possibly TRBD1 for D (5 bases). The CDR3 DNA sequence: TGTGCCATCAGTGAGAGGGGTATCCAAGAGACCCAGTACTTC. Translated, it gives CAISERGIQETQYF.